The next 31 T cell receptor beta chains were all read from a single sample in a study of T cells in Graves' hyperthyroidism and ophthalmopathy (dated 2019 in TCRdb). Library preparation employed multiplex PCR. Instrument on record: Illumina HiSeq 2000. The TCR beta CDR3 regions were amplified from the RNA transcripts. The TCR CDR3 was subjected to a first round of RT-PCR using the HTBI primer set and the Qiagen OneStep RT-PCR kit. TCRdb handled the public reads itself, with Q25 trimming in fastp and clone calling in MiXCR, and kept productive beta chains. Each CDR3 protein gets just one entry, which takes the most common genes and DNA from the rows behind it. For this sample the table gives roughly 500,000 distinct CDR3 sequences, of which around 42% were detected only once. 15% to 20% of the sample goes to the ten largest clones. Sequenced sample: peripheral blood or thyroid tissue (not recorded which). The origin of the receptors is an adult woman with Graves' disease, either hyperthyroidism or ophthalmopathy (not recorded which).

This clonotype was counted ten times or more. The V gene is TRBV7-9, the J gene TRBJ1-1; D is perhaps TRBD1 (5 bases). Germline V gene sequence: CDR1 SEHNR, CDR2 FQNEAQ (reference sequence). The CDR3 runs 16 residues. V was trimmed by 5 bases and J by 0 bases, leaving 16 bases between them. CDR3 DNA sequence: TGTGCCAGCAGCCCTCCGGGACGGGTCATGAACACTGAAGCTTTCTTT. Amino acids: CASSPPGRVMNTEAFF.

This clonotype was detected many times. CDR3 in amino acids: CASSLSGSGGYGYTF. CDR3 sequence (DNA): TGTGCCAGCAGTTTAAGTGGGTCGGGGGGCTATGGCTACACCTTC. The chain carries TRBV12-3 or TRBV12-4 and TRBJ1-2; D might be TRBD1 (5 bases). CDR3 size: 15 residues. V was pared by 2 bases and J by 4 bases, with 14 bases between.

This clonotype was found many times. This chain connects TRBV5-1 to TRBJ1-4, with D tentatively TRBD1 (6 bases). This CDR3 comprises 14 residues. Germline V lookup: CDR1 SGHRS, CDR2 YFSETQ. The V and J ends lost 2 bases and 8 bases respectively, with 13 bases between them. The CDR3: CASSFGRGAEKLFF. The CDR3 coding sequence is TGCGCCAGCAGCTTTGGCAGGGGCGCCGAAAAACTGTTTTTT.

The genes are TRBV5-1 and TRBJ2-1, with a possible D match to TRBD2 (6 bases). In germline, CDR1 is SGHRS, CDR2 YFSETQ. The CDR3 runs to 15 residues. V was trimmed by 4 bases and J by 7 bases, leaving 18 bases between them. The CDR3 spells CASSRWGDGRNEQFF. In nucleotides, the CDR3 is TGCGCCAGCAGCCGCTGGGGTGATGGGAGGAATGAGCAGTTCTTC. Full variable domain (remainder filled in from reference TRBV5-1 and TRBJ2-1): KAGVTQTPRYLIKTRGQQVTLSCSPISGHRSVSWYQQTPGQGLQFLFEYFSETQRNKGNFPGRFSGRQFSNSRSEMNVSTLELGDSALYLCASSRWGDGRNEQFFGPGTRLTVL.

The chain carries TRBV10-3 and TRBJ2-7; 7 bases line up with TRBD2. Trimming removed 3 bases from V and 0 bases from J; junction bases left unmatched: 2. The CDR3 consists of 14 residues. Per germline, CDR1 ENHRY and CDR2 SYGVKD. This CDR3 reads CAISDWDYSYEQYF. The CDR3 DNA reads as TGTGCCATCAGTGATTGGGACTACTCCTACGAGCAGTACTTC.

This chain uses TRBV10-3 with TRBJ2-1, with 9 bases matching TRBD2. The CDR3 loop spans 14 amino acids. CDR1 and CDR2 (germline): ENHRY, SYGVKD. After removal of 6 bases from V and 1 base from J, the junction contained 1 base not matched to a gene. CDR3 nucleotide sequence: TGTGCCATCAGGACTAGCGGTTCCTACAATGAGCAGTTCTTC. Its translation is CAIRTSGSYNEQFF.

V and J are TRBV5-1 and TRBJ1-1; D might be TRBD1 (5 bases). The ends were cut back, 2 bases at V and 4 bases at J, with 12 bases in the middle. CDR1 and CDR2 (germline): SGHRS, YFSETQ. The CDR3 has 14 residues. In nucleotides, the CDR3 is TGCGCCAGCAGCTTAGAGCGGGGGGTCACTGAAGCTTTCTTT. Protein: CASSLERGVTEAFF.

This clonotype was seen a handful of times. The V call is TRBV7-4, the J call TRBJ1-2, with no clear D. The CDR3 loop spans 14 amino acids. V was shortened by 2 bases and J by 4 bases, with 11 bases between the two germline ends. Germline V CDR1 and CDR2: SGHVT, SQSDAQ. The CDR3 coding sequence is TGTGCCAGCAGCTTAAGGAGTAGACTCTATGGCTACACCTTC. Its translation: CASSLRSRLYGYTF.

V is TRBV7-3 and J is TRBJ2-3, with D maybe TRBD2 (6 bases). There are 12 residues in the CDR3. The V and J ends lost 4 bases and 8 bases respectively, with 10 bases between them. The germline gives CDR1 SGHTA, CDR2 FQGTGA. CDR3 sequence: CASSSSRGTQYF. The CDR3 bases are TGTGCCAGCAGCTCCTCGCGGGGTACGCAGTATTTT.

In this sample, this clonotype turned up many times. This chain joins TRBV4-1 and TRBJ1-6; D not resolved. The germline V gene has CDR1 MGHRA and CDR2 YSYEKL. This CDR3 spans 14 amino acids. V was shortened by 6 bases and J by 7 bases, with 13 bases between the two germline ends. CDR3 in amino acids: CASRLPGLNSPLHF. DNA for the CDR3: TGCGCCAGCAGATTACCGGGATTGAATTCACCCCTCCACTTT.

This clonotype is a singleton in its sample. The J gene is TRBJ1-4, the V gene TRBV14; D unresolved. The germline V and J ends were trimmed by 4 bases and 7 bases, with 10 bases remaining between them. This CDR3 has 13 amino acids. CDR1 and CDR2 from the germline V gene are SGHDN and FVKESK. The CDR3 DNA follows: TGTGCCAGCAGCCCCGTTTCAGGTGAAAAACTGTTTTTT. This translates into CASSPVSGEKLFF.

This clonotype was counted only a few times. The V call is TRBV27, the J call TRBJ2-7; a possible D gene is TRBD2 (7 bases). Trimming removed 1 base at V and 7 bases at J, with 14 bases between. There are 14 residues in the CDR3. Per germline, CDR1 MNHEY and CDR2 SMNVEV (reference sequence). CDR3 region: CASSLFRGRGEQYF. The CDR3 DNA reads TGTGCCAGCAGTTTATTTCGAGGGAGGGGGGAGCAGTACTTC.

V is TRBV6-6 and J is TRBJ1-1; D is ambiguous. This CDR3 spans 14 amino acids. Per germline, CDR1 MNHNY and CDR2 SVGAGI (reference sequence). The V end was cut by 3 bases, the J end by 7 bases, with 15 bases between. The CDR3 loop reads CASSYLLGLGEAFF. CDR3 DNA sequence: TGTGCCAGCAGTTATTTATTAGGGTTGGGTGAAGCTTTCTTT.

The chain employs TRBV29-1 and TRBJ2-5; either TRBD1 or TRBD2 may fit D (5 bases each). This CDR3 comprises 13 residues. CDR1 and CDR2 (germline): SQVTM, ANQGSEA. Trimming removed 1 base from V and 4 bases from J, with 10 bases in between. The CDR3 reads CSVEVPGAETQYF. For the CDR3, the DNA is TGCAGCGTTGAAGTGCCCGGGGCAGAGACCCAGTACTTC.

This clonotype was counted at least ten times. The chain couples TRBV6-5 to TRBJ2-7; unclear D gene. CDR3 length equals 15 residues. The V end lost 0 bases, the J end lost 3 bases, and 12 bases lay between the germline ends. Germline V gene data show CDR1 as MNHEY and CDR2 as SVGAGI. The CDR3 reads CASSYSYPGHYEQYF. CDR3 coding DNA: TGTGCCAGCAGTTACTCCTACCCAGGTCACTACGAGCAGTACTTC.

The V gene is TRBV10-3, the J gene TRBJ1-5; D is undetermined. The germline V gene encodes CDR1 ENHRY and CDR2 SYGVKD. V was shortened by 2 bases and J by 0 bases, with 5 bases between the two germline ends. The CDR3 is made up of 14 amino acids. The CDR3 nucleotides read TGTGCCATCAGTGAGGGAGATAGCAATCAGCCCCAGCATTTT. Its translation is CAISEGDSNQPQHF.

This clonotype was counted at least ten times. V is TRBV6-1 and J is TRBJ1-4, with D unclear. Germline CDR1 is MNHNS and CDR2 is SASEGT. V lost 3 bases and J lost 6, with 11 bases in between. The CDR3 contains 14 residues. The CDR3 here is CASSDLGVDEKLFF. The CDR3 region has the DNA TGTGCCAGCAGTGACCTAGGAGTAGATGAAAAACTGTTTTTT.

The chain recombines TRBV7-8 with TRBJ1-2; 10 bases fit TRBD1. V lost 4 bases and J lost 5; bases outside the gene matches: 4. CDR1 and CDR2 from the germline V gene are SGHVS and FQNEAQ. The CDR3 runs to 14 residues. CDR3 sequence: CASSSGQGKYGYTF. The CDR3 bases are TGTGCCAGCAGCTCGGGACAGGGGAAATATGGCTACACCTTC.

This clonotype was found many times. CDR3 bases: TGTGCCAGCAGCTTGACCGAGTATGGCTACACCTTC. Translation gives CASSLTEYGYTF. This chain connects TRBV7-9 to TRBJ1-2; D is unclear. This CDR3 contains 12 residues. V was pared by 3 bases and J by 5 bases, with 7 bases between. The germline gives CDR1 SEHNR, CDR2 FQNEAQ (reference sequence).

The rearrangement uses TRBV20-1 and TRBJ1-2; D perhaps matches TRBD1 (6 bases). V was pared by 0 bases and J by 3 bases, with 14 bases between. This CDR3 has 15 amino acids. Germline CDR1 and CDR2: DFQATT and SNEGSKA (reference sequence). For the CDR3, the DNA is TGCAGTGCTAGAGATCCACAGGGAGGGGACTATGGCTACACCTTC. It specifies CSARDPQGGDYGYTF.

This clonotype was detected only once. This chain connects TRBV15 to TRBJ1-2; possible D gene TRBD1, 6 bases. CDR1 is LNHNV, CDR2 YYDKDF, per germline (reference sequence). CDR3 length equals 15 residues. V lost 3 bases, J lost 0 bases, and 11 bases lay in between. CDR3 region: CATSSSRGSNYGYTF. The CDR3 region has the DNA TGTGCCACCAGCAGCTCAAGGGGGTCTAACTATGGCTACACCTTC.

The gene calls are TRBV5-1 and TRBJ1-1; 7 bases line up with TRBD1. With 0 bases clipped from V and 2 bases from J, the junction kept 7 bases outside the gene matches. The CDR3 length is 16 residues. Germline CDR1 SGHRS, CDR2 YFSETQ. This CDR3 reads CASSLDRGYGNTEAFF. The CDR3 nucleotides are TGCGCCAGCAGCTTGGACAGGGGATACGGAAACACTGAAGCTTTCTTT.

The genes are TRBV5-1 and TRBJ2-1, with a weak D call TRBD1 (5 bases). CDR3 length: 14 residues. The germline gives CDR1 SGHRS, CDR2 YFSETQ. The ends were cut back, 2 bases at V and 5 bases at J, with 11 bases in the middle. DNA for the CDR3: TGCGCCAGCAGCTTAAGACAGCAACACAATGAGCAGTTCTTC. It specifies CASSLRQQHNEQFF.

A few counts support this clonotype. V is TRBV28 and J is TRBJ1-6; D may be TRBD1 (6 bases). V lost 7 bases, J lost 8 bases, and 12 bases lay in between. The CDR3 runs 13 residues. Germline V lookup: CDR1 MDHEN, CDR2 SYDVKM. Here the CDR3 DNA reads TGTGCCAGCACCCTCAGGACAGATTCACCCCTCCACTTT. Protein sequence: CASTLRTDSPLHF.

The rearrangement uses TRBV29-1 and TRBJ1-1; 8 positions match TRBD1. Germline V lookup: CDR1 SQVTM, CDR2 ANQGSEA. The CDR3 runs 13 residues. With 5 bases clipped from V and 5 bases from J, the junction kept 7 bases outside the gene matches. Here the CDR3 reads CSVSGTGTTEAFF. The CDR3 nucleotides are TGCAGCGTTTCGGGGACAGGAACAACTGAAGCTTTCTTT.

This clonotype was seen more than once but under ten times. The V gene is TRBV10-3, the J gene TRBJ2-3, with 7 positions matching TRBD2. Germline CDR1 ENHRY, CDR2 SYGVKD. J was trimmed by 1 base and V by 6 bases; bases with no gene match: 7. The CDR3 loop spans 15 amino acids. Written as DNA, the CDR3 is TGTGCCATCAGCGACCGGGAGGTCGGCACAGATACGCAGTATTTT. The encoded protein is CAISDREVGTDTQYF.

This clonotype showed up many times. The V gene is TRBV20-1, the J gene TRBJ2-7; 7 bases match TRBD1. V dropped 5 bases and J dropped 2; count of bases not matched to a gene: 6. The CDR3 runs to 13 residues. Germline V CDR1 and CDR2: DFQATT, SNEGSKA (reference sequence). CDR3 DNA sequence: TGCAGTGCTCCTGGGACAGCTACCTACGAGCAGTACTTC. Its translation is CSAPGTATYEQYF.

Points on this clonotype: A much bigger clone sits one base away, suggesting this may be a read error. This sequence joins TRBV6-5 and TRBJ2-7; TRBD2 matches 10 bases. This CDR3 comprises 18 residues. Germline V gene data show CDR1 as MNHEY and CDR2 as SVGAGI. CDR3 amino acids: CASSNSALAGVLPYEQYF. CDR3 in DNA: TGTGCCAGCAGTAACTCTGCGCTAGCGGGAGTTCTACCCTACGAGCAGTACTTC.

J is TRBJ2-3 and V is TRBV2; no reliable D call. This CDR3 has 14 residues. V was shortened by 3 bases and J by 5 bases, with 12 bases between the two germline ends. Germline CDR1 is SNHLY and CDR2 is FYNNEI. The CDR3 DNA is TGTGCCAGCAGTGAGCCTAGGATGAAAGATACGCAGTATTTT. Translation: CASSEPRMKDTQYF.

There are many counts of this clonotype. The chain couples TRBV28 to TRBJ1-2, with a weak D call TRBD1 (5 bases). This CDR3 comprises 15 residues. V was cut by 5 bases and J by 8 bases, with 21 bases left in between. Germline lookup yields CDR1 MDHEN and CDR2 SYDVKM. The CDR3 coding sequence is TGTGCCAGCAGTCCACCCGTACCACGCGGGGACGGCTACACCTTC. This encodes CASSPPVPRGDGYTF.

The V and J genes are TRBV24-1 and TRBJ2-2, with 8 bases aligning to TRBD1. V was clipped by 0 bases and J by 5 bases; unmatched bases: 4. The CDR3 is 16 amino acids. CDR1 and CDR2 from the germline V gene are KGHDR and SFDVKD. DNA of the CDR3: TGTGCCACCAGTGATTTGGGGCAGGGGGCAACCGGGGAGCTGTTTTTT. Protein sequence: CATSDLGQGATGELFF.